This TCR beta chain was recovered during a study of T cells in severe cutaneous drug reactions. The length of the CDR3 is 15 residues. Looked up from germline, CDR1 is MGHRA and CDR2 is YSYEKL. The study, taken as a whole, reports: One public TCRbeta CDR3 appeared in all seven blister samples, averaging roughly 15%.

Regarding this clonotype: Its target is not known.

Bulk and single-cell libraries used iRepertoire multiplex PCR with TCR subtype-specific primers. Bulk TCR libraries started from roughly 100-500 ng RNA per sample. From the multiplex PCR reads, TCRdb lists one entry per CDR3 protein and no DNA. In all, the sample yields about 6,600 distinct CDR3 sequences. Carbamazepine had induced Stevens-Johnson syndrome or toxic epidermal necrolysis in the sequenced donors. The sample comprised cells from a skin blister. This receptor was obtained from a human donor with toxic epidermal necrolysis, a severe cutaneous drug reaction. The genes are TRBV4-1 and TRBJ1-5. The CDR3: CASSQDLPSNQPQHF.